This T cell receptor (beta chain) is from a study of cytomegalovirus exposure and HLA in healthy donors (TCRdb year 2017). For the wider study: According to a later analysis, the 100 to 150 validation repertoires were produced on the same platform as the 666 repertoires of the first cohort. The study combined high-throughput TCR immunosequencing, statistical association of individual TCRs with disease status, and machine learning to predict cytomegalovirus infection status. Besides the first cohort of 666 subjects, a separate validation cohort made up of 95 to 150 different subjects was used. The study aimed to test whether signatures of past pathogen exposure could be identified by cataloging public T cell receptors.

About this clone: Its antigen remains undetermined. Base qualities are not recorded, but no much larger clone differs from it by a single base.

Overall study results and their limits: The authors suggested that the approach could potentially be extended to other disease states and immunological phenotypes. The classifier was reported to diagnose cytomegalovirus status with high specificity and sensitivity in both the original cohort and the validation cohort. A later analysis found that TCRs clustered in the first cohort also tended to co-occur in the 130 or so validation repertoires, with approximately 93% of cluster scores above 0. A total of 150 to 200 TCR beta chains were listed by the study as associated with cytomegalovirus. In vitro tests confirmed that a few of the cytomegalovirus-associated TCR beta chains recognize cytomegalovirus antigens. A later analysis had no HLA typing for the validation cohort, so co-occurrence there was scored across all 120 or so repertoires. Most TCR sequences were seen in very few donors, while some public TCRs were found in many individuals.

Separate from the roughly 650-subject first cohort, the validation cohort of 90 to 150 subjects was the group to which the donors belonged. Trimming takes 2 bases off V and 3 bases off J; junction bases not matched to a gene: 4. The CDR3 goes from the cysteine to the phenylalanine over 15 residues. Solely the CDR3 DNA is kept, with 45 bases framed from the first base. Reading the germline V gene gives CDR1 SGHRS and CDR2 YFSETQ. The method behind the library was the immunoSEQ multiplex PCR assay. On the study's bioinformatics: A statistical classification framework was built for diagnosing cytomegalovirus status from the catalog of TCR beta chain sequences. TCRdb limited this immuneACCESS table to in-frame rearrangements with V and J called. A share of clones is missing; checked studies link under half to unresolved V genes, and the rest is unexplained. The DNA gave D and trimming, while V, J and clone size come from that table. This sample has 150,000 to 170,000 clones in its table, and around 84% of those were observed once. The top ten clones comprise about 2.2% of the sample.

The TCR originated in a human donor in good health. Sequenced sample: PBMCs. The chain employs TRBV5-1 and TRBJ1-4; 7 bases in the junction line up with TRBD1. The CDR3 region has the sequence CASSFLGTANEKLFF. In nucleotide form, the sequence is TGCGCCAGCAGCTTCCTCGGGACAGCTAATGAAAAACTGTTTTTT.